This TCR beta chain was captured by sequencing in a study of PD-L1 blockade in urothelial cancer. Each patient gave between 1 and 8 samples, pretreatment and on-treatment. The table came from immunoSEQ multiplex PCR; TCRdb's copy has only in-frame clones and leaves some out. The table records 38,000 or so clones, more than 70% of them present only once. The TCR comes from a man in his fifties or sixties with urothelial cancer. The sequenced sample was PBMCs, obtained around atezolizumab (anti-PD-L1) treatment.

The CDR3, as DNA: TGTGCCAGCAGCTTAGACAGGGTGAACACCGGGGAGCTGTTTTTT. It is translated as CASSLDRVNTGELFF. The rearrangement uses TRBV7-9 and TRBJ2-2; tentative D call: TRBD1 (6 bases). The CDR3 extends over 15 amino acids. From germline, CDR1 is SEHNR and CDR2 FQNEAQ (reference sequence). V shed 1 base and J shed 1 base, with 7 bases lying between them.